This T cell receptor (beta chain) stems from a study of cytomegalovirus exposure and HLA in healthy donors. Study outcomes and limitations: A later analysis found that most CMV-associated TCR beta chains appeared HLA-restricted. A prior analysis recorded that most TCR beta V segments were productive about 87% or about 30% of the time. Indistinguishable V segments, including TRBV6-2 and TRBV6-3, were excluded. Across HLA loci, a later analysis found differing TCR association rates, with DRB1 most and HLA-C fewest.

For this clone: Its specificity is not known.

In the PCR, 60 Vbeta and 13 Jbeta primers were used. Sequencing used immunoSEQ multiplex PCR; TCRdb keeps in-frame clones, though not all of them. The data contain approximately 170,000 clones, around 77% of them seen just once; the ten biggest clones take up approximately 3.4%. V shed 6 bases, J shed 4 bases, and the junction held 9 bases outside the gene matches. The CDR3 is made up of 15 amino acids. Germline CDR1 MDHEN, CDR2 SYDVKM. V is TRBV28 and J is TRBJ1-5; 7 nucleotides agree with TRBD1. The origin of this receptor is a female donor in good health and CMV-seronegative. The sequenced material came from PBMCs. CDR3 in amino acids: CASSNTGAWNQPQHF. The CDR3 bases are TGTGCCAGCAGCAACACAGGGGCGTGGAATCAGCCCCAGCATTTT.